This TCR beta chain appears in the sequencing data of a study of response to subunit inactivated influenza vaccine. V was cut by 1 base and J by 3 bases, with 13 bases left in between. Germline loops: CDR1 SQVTM, CDR2 ANQGSEA. This CDR3 is 14 amino acids long. In this sample, this clonotype turned up many times. Its matching antigen is unknown. TCRdb reanalysed the RT-PCR reads using MiXCR and keeps one entry per CDR3 protein. Among hundreds of thousands of distinct CDR3 sequences listed, 10% to 15% were seen once. Whole-study findings and limits: Authors suggested each seasonal flu vaccination may recruit only limited numbers of new T cells.

This TCR was recovered from a man aged 50 to 59 who received an inactivated influenza vaccine. This rearrangement joins TRBV29-1 to TRBJ2-7; tentative D call: TRBD1 (7 bases). The sample here was PBMCs from blood, taken more than 35 days after vaccination. The CDR3 sequence is CSVEGQGGIYEQYF. CDR3 DNA: TGCAGCGTTGAAGGACAGGGAGGAATCTACGAGCAGTACTTC.